This TCR beta chain came from a study of cytomegalovirus exposure and HLA in healthy donors. Only one count was recorded for this clone. Germline loops: CDR1 SGHDT, CDR2 YYEEEE. Trimming took 3 bases from V and 7 from J, leaving 22 bases between them. The CDR3 has 16 residues. The primer mix had 60 Vbeta and 13 Jbeta primers. Some clones are missing from TCRdb's copy, which holds only in-frame ones; the method was immunoSEQ multiplex PCR. The sample lists some 150,000 clones; about 80% were seen once. J is TRBJ1-1 and V is TRBV5-6; D gene uncertain. Sequenced material: PBMCs. This receptor was identified in a man aged 18 to 29 in good health and CMV-seronegative. Written as DNA, the CDR3 is TGTGCCAGCAGCTGGCGACTCGCCGGGAATCTTAATGAAGCTTTCTTT. Translated, it gives CASSWRLAGNLNEAFF.